Only a few counts were recorded for the clone carrying this TCR beta chain. The antigen is undetermined. Germline loops: CDR1 SGHVS, CDR2 FNYEAQ. V dropped 4 bases and J dropped 2 bases, with 10 bases sitting between them. CDR3 length: 14 amino acids. This record comes from a study of T-cell memory formation after mild COVID-19. Overall study: Most TCR clusters belonged to a single donor. Findings of the study overall: Contracting CD4+ clones sat mainly in CM and EM; CD8+ in EMRA. Second-wave clones with a day 37 peak had unconfirmed SARS-CoV-2 specificity. Clones contracting over day 15 to 85 were CD4/CD8 balanced, with later expanders leaning CD4+.

Each CDR3 protein is one row after TCRdb ran MiXCR on the 5' RACE reads. The sample shows some 450,000 distinct CDR3 sequences, 18% of them seen only once. The sample was PBMCs or a T cell subset sorted from them (not recorded which). The receptor was isolated from a man younger than 35 who had mild COVID-19 (a few samples of this study predate the infection). Cell type and time point are not known. J is TRBJ2-3 and V is TRBV7-6, with D hard to call. The CDR3 nucleotides are TGTGCCAGCAGCTCTTTCGCGCCCACAGATACGCAGTATTTT. This codes for CASSSFAPTDTQYF.